The next 26 T cell receptor beta chains were all read from a single sample in a study of metastatic and nonmetastatic thyroid tumors. No patient had received any treatment before thyroid surgery. TCRdb re-clonotyped the PCR reads through MiXCR. This table holds roughly 40,000 clones, about 16% found once. Sequencing used blood. The receptor set was obtained from a female donor with papillary thyroid cancer or a benign thyroid nodule (not recorded which). Some clones in this sample may be carry-over from other donors' samples.

On this clone: At one of its ends the junction is not consistent with the germline gene, which may arise from a read error. The chain couples TRBV6-2 or TRBV6-3 to TRBJ2-7; 9 bases are shared with TRBD1. Germline CDR1 MNHEY, CDR2 SVGEGT. This CDR3 has 15 residues. The CDR3 DNA follows: TGCGCCAGCAGGCGGGTGGGGACAGGGACCTACGATCAGTACTTC. Translating it yields CASRRVGTGTYDQYF.

This clone was seen at least ten times. The chain employs TRBV5-1 and TRBJ2-6; perhaps D is TRBD1 or TRBD2 (5 bases each). The CDR3 loop spans 15 amino acids. The V end lost 4 bases, the J end lost 1 base, and 9 bases lay between the germline ends. In germline, CDR1 is SGHRS, CDR2 YFSETQ. CDR3 coding DNA: TGCGCCAGCAGCATAGAGGGGTCTGGGGCCAACGTCCTGACTTTC. It encodes CASSIEGSGANVLTF.

This clone was observed at least ten times. The chain employs TRBV20-1 and TRBJ2-3; 10 bases agree with TRBD2. Germline CDR1 and CDR2: DFQATT and SNEGSKA (reference sequence). The V segment lost 3 bases and the J segment 3 bases; nucleotides outside the gene matches: 6. The CDR3 consists of 15 residues. CDR3 sequence reads: CSASVLAGETDTQYF. The CDR3 nucleotides are TGCAGTGCTAGTGTTCTAGCGGGAGAGACAGATACGCAGTATTTT.

This clone occurred many times. The V and J genes are TRBV3-1 and TRBJ1-1; no clear D. Germline-derived CDR1 and CDR2 are LGHDT and YNNKEL (reference sequence). V dropped 2 bases and J dropped 7 bases, with 8 bases sitting between them. CDR3 size: 12 residues. The CDR3 is CASSQLGVEAFF. In DNA, the CDR3 is TGTGCCAGCAGCCAACTCGGGGTTGAAGCTTTCTTT.

Many counts were recorded for this clone. The chain has TRBV5-8 and TRBJ2-3; 7 nucleotides align to TRBD1. Germline loops: CDR1 SGHTS, CDR2 YDEGEE. The CDR3 contains 14 residues. The V segment lost 3 bases and the J segment 3 bases; nucleotides outside the gene matches: 4. Here the CDR3 DNA reads TGTGCCAGCAGCTCTCTACAGGGGACAGATACGCAGTATTTT. Translating gives CASSSLQGTDTQYF. The whole variable domain, filled in from reference TRBV5-8 and TRBJ2-3, reads EAGVTQSPTHLIKTRGQQATLRCSPISGHTSVYWYQQALGLGLQFLLWYDEGEERNRGNFPPRFSGRQFPNYSSELNVNALELEDSALYLCASSSLQGTDTQYFGPGTRLTVL.

The chain carries TRBV27 and TRBJ2-7; 8 bases fit TRBD1. The V and J ends lost 3 bases and 2 bases, in that order; junction bases with no gene match: 6. The CDR3 sequence is 15 residues long. CDR1 is MNHEY and CDR2 is SMNVEV in the germline V gene (reference sequence). CDR3 nucleotides: TGTGCCAGCAGTTTCGGACAGGGAAAAACCTACGAGCAGTACTTC. It encodes CASSFGQGKTYEQYF.

This clone was seen many times. The same CDR3 also results from other DNA sequences found in this sample. This chain links TRBV20-1 with TRBJ2-5; possible D gene TRBD1, 6 bases. CDR3 length equals 11 residues. Deletions cut 8 bases from V and 5 bases from J, with 12 bases between. The germline V gene has CDR1 DFQATT and CDR2 SNEGSKA (reference sequence). The CDR3 reads CSTQGVETQYF. The CDR3 DNA reads as TGCAGTACACAGGGAGTGGAGACCCAGTACTTC.

This clone was picked up many times. V is TRBV10-3 and J is TRBJ2-6; 10 bases agree with TRBD1. This CDR3 has 17 residues. The J segment lost 0 bases and the V segment lost 6 bases, leaving 5 bases of the junction unmatched. CDR1 is ENHRY and CDR2 is SYGVKD in the germline V gene. CDR3 in DNA: TGTGCCATCAGGGGGACAGGGGACATCTCTGGGGCCAACGTCCTGACTTTC. Translating it yields CAIRGTGDISGANVLTF.

There are many counts of this clone. Other DNA sequences in the same sample also yield this CDR3. The chain links TRBV25-1 to TRBJ1-6, with no clear D. V lost 6 bases to trimming and J lost 0 bases, with 9 bases between them. CDR1 is MGHDK and CDR2 is SYGVNS in the germline V gene. The CDR3 runs to 15 residues. The CDR3 region is CASRGRSSYNSPLHF. CDR3 DNA sequence: TGTGCCAGCAGGGGCAGGAGCTCCTATAATTCACCCCTCCACTTT.

This clone was seen many times. The chain uses TRBV27 and TRBJ2-1; 10 bases line up with TRBD2. Trimming took 5 bases from V and 0 from J; bases not matched to a gene: 10. The CDR3 spans 18 residues. Per germline, CDR1 MNHEY and CDR2 SMNVEV (reference sequence). CDR3 nucleotide sequence: TGTGCCAGCAGTAGACCGGGACTAGCGAGAAGCTCCTACAATGAGCAGTTCTTC. It is translated as CASSRPGLARSSYNEQFF.

V usage is TRBV28 and J usage is TRBJ1-1; 7 bases are a match to TRBD1. Per the germline V gene, CDR1 is MDHEN and CDR2 is SYDVKM. The CDR3 runs to 14 residues. V lost 8 bases and J lost 4; bases outside the gene matches: 10. Here the CDR3 reads CASGNRGLATEAFF. In DNA, the CDR3 is TGTGCCAGCGGAAACAGGGGTCTAGCCACTGAAGCTTTCTTT.

In this sample, this clone turned up many times. The J gene is TRBJ2-1, the V gene TRBV20-1; perhaps TRBD2 as D (5 bases). The CDR3 has 18 residues. Trimming removed 0 bases from V and 0 bases from J, with 18 bases in between. The germline gives CDR1 DFQATT, CDR2 SNEGSKA (reference sequence). The CDR3 DNA follows: TGCAGTGCTAGAGACGATCTAATAGCGAGGAGCTCCTACAATGAGCAGTTCTTC. Its protein product is CSARDDLIARSSYNEQFF.

At least ten counts were recorded for this clone. Other DNA variants within this sample encode the same CDR3. The J gene is TRBJ2-7, the V gene TRBV6-5, with D unclear. Trimming left V 3 bases short and J 4 bases short, with 10 bases between. CDR3 length: 13 residues. CDR1 is MNHEY and CDR2 is SVGAGI in the germline V gene. CDR3 nucleotides: TGTGCCAGCAGTTATCGAGAAGGATACGAGCAGTACTTC. This sequence encodes CASSYREGYEQYF.

At least ten counts were recorded for this clone. V gene TRBV6-1 combines with J gene TRBJ1-5; 7 bases agree with TRBD1. The germline V gene encodes CDR1 MNHNS and CDR2 SASEGT. V lost 6 bases, J lost 0 bases, and 5 bases stayed unmatched. The CDR3 extends over 15 amino acids. For the CDR3, the DNA is TGTGCCAGCAGACCGACAGGGAGTAGCAATCAGCCCCAGCATTTT. Amino acid sequence: CASRPTGSSNQPQHF.

Many counts were recorded for this clone. This rearrangement joins TRBV24-1 to TRBJ2-7, with 8 bases that match TRBD1. CDR3 size: 14 residues. The germline CDR1 and CDR2 sequences are KGHDR and SFDVKD. Trimming took 2 bases from V and 3 from J; bases not matched to a gene: 2. The CDR3: CATSDSGTGYEQYF. The CDR3 DNA reads TGTGCCACCAGTGATTCGGGGACAGGCTACGAGCAGTACTTC.

This clone was detected ten times or more. This rearrangement joins TRBV5-4 to TRBJ2-7; D gene ambiguous. The germline V and J ends were trimmed by 4 bases and 5 bases, with 13 bases remaining between them. Germline V gene lookup returns CDR1 SGHNT and CDR2 YYREEE (reference sequence). The CDR3 loop spans 13 amino acids. CDR3: CASSPLMGHEQYF. Here the CDR3 DNA reads TGTGCCAGCAGCCCCTTAATGGGCCACGAGCAGTACTTC.

This clone appeared a few times. V usage is TRBV2 and J usage is TRBJ1-5, with D uncertain. Between the trimmed V and J ends, which lost 8 bases and 4 bases, there was a span of 12 bases. The CDR3 loop spans 13 amino acids. CDR1 is SNHLY and CDR2 is FYNNEI in the germline V gene. The CDR3 region is CASHPEINQPQHF. The CDR3 DNA follows: TGTGCCAGCCACCCGGAAATAAATCAGCCCCAGCATTTT.

As for this clone: A read error may be the cause here, since a much bigger clone is one base away. This sequence joins TRBV5-6 and TRBJ1-5; 11 bases align to TRBD1. This CDR3 has 16 amino acids. Germline lookup yields CDR1 SGHDT and CDR2 YYEEEE. Here the CDR3 DNA reads TGTTCCAGCAGCTTGGGGACAGGGGGAAGCAATCAGCCCCAGCATTTT. This sequence encodes CSSSLGTGGSNQPQHF.

This clone was detected many times. This chain uses TRBV5-1 with TRBJ1-1; D remains unclear. CDR1 and CDR2 from the germline V gene are SGHRS and YFSETQ. The CDR3 is made up of 15 amino acids. Trimming removed 0 bases from V and 1 base from J, with 10 bases in between. DNA of the CDR3: TGCGCCAGCAGCTTGGCCAATGGCAGGAACACTGAAGCTTTCTTT. Translating it yields CASSLANGRNTEAFF.

This clone was observed at least ten times. The genes are TRBV9 and TRBJ2-1; 9 nucleotides match TRBD2. Germline CDR1 reads SGDLS; CDR2 reads YYNGEE. The junction had 4 bases not matched to a gene; V was cut back by 0 bases and J by 9 bases. This CDR3 has 14 residues. The CDR3 DNA sequence: TGTGCCAGCAGCGTAGGGCGGGGGGGTCTTGAGCAGTTCTTC. Protein: CASSVGRGGLEQFF.

This chain links TRBV3-1 with TRBJ2-1, with TRBD1 matching over 7 bases. Germline V CDR1 and CDR2: LGHDT, YNNKEL (reference sequence). Trimming took 4 bases from V and 6 from J; bases not matched to a gene: 15. The CDR3 totals 17 residues. This chain's CDR3 is CASSPLFEGNRGNEQFF. The CDR3 DNA reads TGTGCCAGCAGCCCCCTCTTTGAGGGGAACAGGGGCAATGAGCAGTTCTTC.

This clone was counted at least ten times. This sequence joins TRBV2 and TRBJ1-5; D is possibly TRBD1 (6 bases). Germline assignment: CDR1 SNHLY and CDR2 FYNNEI. Trimming cost V 1 base and J 6 bases, with 10 bases left between them. The CDR3 has 14 residues. CDR3 in DNA: TGTGCCAGCAGTGAAGAGACAGGACTTCAGCCCCAGCATTTT. Translating gives CASSEETGLQPQHF.

This clone was counted ten times or more. The rearrangement joins TRBV12-3 or TRBV12-4 to TRBJ1-1; no definite D call. The CDR3 totals 12 residues. The V end lost 3 bases, the J end lost 5 bases, and 7 bases lay between the germline ends. CDR3 in amino acids: CASSFSQTEAFF. The CDR3, as DNA: TGTGCCAGCAGTTTTTCTCAGACTGAAGCTTTCTTT.

There are many counts of this clone. This chain uses TRBV27 with TRBJ2-7; 11 nucleotides align to TRBD1. Germline V gives CDR1 MNHEY, CDR2 SMNVEV (reference sequence). The CDR3 is 15 amino acids. V lost 10 bases, J lost 3 bases, and 11 bases stayed unmatched. CDR3 coding DNA: TGTGCCACCCCACGGAGGGACAGGGGGGACTACGAGCAGTACTTC. It is translated as CATPRRDRGDYEQYF.

As regards this clone: At one boundary the junction diverges from the germline segment, which might be a read error. V gene TRBV28 combines with J gene TRBJ2-1, with no clear D. Germline V lookup: CDR1 MDHEN, CDR2 SYDVKM. CDR3 length equals 11 residues. CDR3 coding DNA: TGTGCAAGCAGTTCCTTAAATGAGCAGTTCTTC. It encodes CASSSLNEQFF.

This clone was counted ten times or more. J is TRBJ2-3 and V is TRBV19, with D perhaps matching TRBD2 (5 bases). CDR3 length equals 12 residues. Trimming removed 5 bases from V and 10 bases from J, with 13 bases in between. Germline CDR1 reads LNHDA; CDR2 reads SQIVND (reference sequence). The CDR3 is CASSVSEGAQYF. In DNA, the CDR3 is TGTGCCAGTAGTGTTAGCGAGGGAGCGCAGTATTTT.